Each of the 13 T cell receptor beta chains below was sequenced from the same sample in a study of molecular identifiers for immune sequencing clone quantification. TCRdb reprocessed the PCR reads via MiXCR and lists one record per CDR3 protein. The repertoire consists of about 630,000 distinct CDR3 sequences, with about 25% occurring once and the leading ten covering about 0.84%. The sequenced sample consisted of naive CD8+ T cells from blood, with Jurkat cell RNA spiked in. Sample subset: FACS-sorted CD8+CD4-CCR7+CD45RA+ naive T cells. The receptors were gathered from a human donor in good health. Some libraries in this study had Jurkat cell RNA spiked in.

This clonotype was seen repeatedly, ten times or more. The chain is built from TRBV4-1 and TRBJ2-3, with D hard to call. The V end lost 1 base, the J end lost 0 bases, and 8 bases lay between the germline ends. CDR3 size: 15 residues. Germline CDR1 is MGHRA and CDR2 is YSYEKL. The CDR3 loop reads CASSQVLRSTDTQYF. CDR3 in DNA: TGCGCCAGCAGCCAAGTCCTAAGGAGCACAGATACGCAGTATTTT.

This clonotype was counted ten times or more. The rearrangement joins TRBV5-1 to TRBJ1-1; D ambiguous. This CDR3 is 15 amino acids long. Deletions cut 1 base from V and 4 bases from J, with 14 bases between. Per the germline V gene, CDR1 is SGHRS and CDR2 is YFSETQ. CDR3 sequence: CASSLLGNDATEAFF. CDR3 nucleotides: TGCGCCAGCAGCTTGTTAGGGAATGACGCCACTGAAGCTTTCTTT.

This clonotype showed up just a few times. The chain recombines TRBV11-2 with TRBJ1-4; 7 bases are a match to TRBD1. V lost 4 bases to trimming and J lost 4 bases; unmatched junction nucleotides: 3. The CDR3 sequence is 14 residues long. The germline CDR1 and CDR2 sequences are SGHAT and FQNNGV. Here the CDR3 reads CASSSRGDNEKLFF. For the CDR3, the DNA is TGTGCCAGCAGCTCCAGGGGGGATAATGAAAAACTGTTTTTT. The whole variable domain, remainder taken from reference TRBV11-2 and TRBJ1-4, is EAGVAQSPRYKIIEKRQSVAFWCNPISGHATLYWYQQILGQGPKLLIQFQNNGVVDDSQLPKDRFSAERLKGVDSTLKIQPAKLEDSAVYLCASSSRGDNEKLFFGSGTQLSVL.

CDR3 sequence (DNA): TGTGCCACCAGCAGAGATGAGGGGGCCTCTGAAGCTTTCTTT. Its protein product is CATSRDEGASEAFF. V and J are TRBV15 and TRBJ1-1; 7 nucleotides match TRBD1. The J segment lost 6 bases and the V segment lost 0 bases, leaving 4 bases of the junction unmatched. Germline V lookup: CDR1 LNHNV, CDR2 YYDKDF (reference sequence). The CDR3 is 14 amino acids.

The CDR3 nucleotides are TGTGCCAGCAGTTACTCGGACAGACCCTCTGGAAACACCATATATTTT. Residues: CASSYSDRPSGNTIYF. The J gene is TRBJ1-3, the V gene TRBV6-2 or TRBV6-3; maybe TRBD1 (6 bases). There are 16 residues in the CDR3. CDR1 and CDR2 from the germline V gene are MNHEY and SVGEGT. Between the trimmed V and J ends, which lost 0 bases and 0 bases, there was a span of 9 bases.

This clonotype was detected a few times. This chain connects TRBV14 to TRBJ2-3; TRBD2 matches at 9 bases. This CDR3 is 16 amino acids long. The germline V gene encodes CDR1 SGHDN and CDR2 FVKESK. The V segment lost 1 base and the J segment 4 bases; nucleotides outside the gene matches: 6. As DNA, the CDR3 is TGTGCCAGCAGCCAAGGAACGGCGGGGGGGCCAGATACGCAGTATTTT. Translation: CASSQGTAGGPDTQYF.

The rearrangement uses TRBV30 and TRBJ1-3; no reliable D call. Germline V gives CDR1 GTSNPN, CDR2 SVGIG (reference sequence). This CDR3 is 11 amino acids long. The V gene lost 2 bases and the J gene lost 4 bases, with 3 bases spanning the gap. The CDR3 nucleotides read TGTGCCTGGAGTCAGGGAAACACCATATATTTT. Translated: CAWSQGNTIYF.

The chain is built from TRBV6-2 or TRBV6-3 and TRBJ2-7, with D possibly being TRBD2 (6 bases). Germline lookup yields CDR1 MNHEY and CDR2 SVGEGT. CDR3 length: 13 residues. Trimming pared 6 bases from V and 2 bases from J, leaving 11 bases between. This chain's CDR3 is CASSGGMTYEQYF. The CDR3 bases are TGTGCCAGCAGCGGGGGTATGACCTACGAGCAGTACTTC.

Concerning this clonotype: This may arise from a read error, as a much more abundant clone is one base away. The chain uses TRBV4-3 and TRBJ2-7; D unresolved. CDR3 size: 14 residues. V lost 3 bases and J lost 2, with 11 bases in between. Germline V gene data show CDR1 as LGHNA and CDR2 as YSLEER. For the CDR3, the DNA is TGCGCCAGCAGCCATGGCCCTGGGACCTACGAGCAGTACTTC. Its protein product is CASSHGPGTYEQYF.

Notes on this clonotype: Since a much larger clone is just one base distant, this may be a read error. The rearrangement joins TRBV28 to TRBJ1-5, with 10 bases that match TRBD1. V lost 8 bases and J lost 5; bases outside the gene matches: 9. Germline V lookup: CDR1 MDHEN, CDR2 SYDVKM. The CDR3 loop spans 15 amino acids. This chain's CDR3 is CASGERTGGDQPQHF. The CDR3 nucleotides read TGTGCCAGCGGCGAACGGACAGGGGGGGATCAGCCCCAGCATTTT.

The chain couples TRBV20-1 to TRBJ2-7; weak D call: TRBD1 (6 bases). The CDR3 has 15 residues. Trimming shortened V by 4 bases and J by 5 bases, and 21 bases separated the two germline ends. CDR1 is DFQATT and CDR2 is SNEGSKA in the germline V gene (reference sequence). CDR3 sequence (DNA): TGCAGTGCTACCTTCCCGGGACAAGTCCGCCACGAGCAGTACTTC. Protein product: CSATFPGQVRHEQYF.

Ten or more counts support this clonotype. The chain links TRBV5-1 to TRBJ2-3; TRBD1 matches 12 bases. CDR1 and CDR2 (germline): SGHRS, YFSETQ. V shed 5 bases and J 3 bases; nucleotides not matched to a gene: 4. The CDR3 runs to 15 residues. The DNA of the CDR3 is TGCGCCAGCAGACCGGGACAGGGGGCTACAGATACGCAGTATTTT. The encoded protein is CASRPGQGATDTQYF.

This clonotype occurred many times. V usage is TRBV30 and J usage is TRBJ2-1; a possible D gene is TRBD1 (5 bases). The CDR3 has 13 residues. Germline CDR1 is GTSNPN and CDR2 is SVGIG (reference sequence). The V end lost 3 bases, the J end lost 0 bases, and 6 bases lay between the germline ends. The CDR3: CAWRDSSYNEQFF. As DNA, the CDR3 is TGTGCCTGGAGAGACAGCTCCTACAATGAGCAGTTCTTC.